This TCR beta chain comes out of a study of shared clonotypes between healthy human individuals (TCRdb year 2020). Turning to the overall study: The cohort comprised two women and a few men aged 18 to 49 years. Leukapheresis yielded between about 0.85 and 9.5 billion PBMCs per donor. Blood TCR repertoires of four to six healthy adults were deeply sequenced to estimate repertoire size and the extent of clonotype sharing between individuals. For each donor, CD4 naive and CD4 memory were each run on three plates, CD8 naive on two plates, and CD8 memory on one plate. Libraries were prepared and TCR repertoires were sequenced by different laboratories using diverse techniques, in order to increase sequencing depth and limit assay-specific biases. What the study reported, not specific to this receptor: Because the study included a small number of donors, the genetic and exposure-history diversity represented was limited. Clonotypes shared by all four sorted-subset donors showed higher generation probabilities than non-shared clonotypes. Larger estimated clonotype richness was generally found for naive subsets than for memory subsets. Only blood was sampled, and tissue TCR repertoires likely differ from those in blood. Rarefaction of sorted-subset datasets indicated incomplete sequencing despite the large sequencing depth. When a handful of donors were compared, the shared fraction of clonotypes was about 5% for naive CD4, about 4% for naive CD8, 2% to 2.5% for memory CD4, and 0.4% for memory CD8. Pairwise subsampling indicated that sequencing depth was expected to affect the degree of clonotype sharing among donors.

A word on this clone: This clone's antigen is unknown. No base quality values were provided; no much bigger clone lies one nucleotide off.

Per the germline V gene, SNHLY is the CDR1 and FYNNEI is the CDR2. The CDR3 spans 13 residues, from the cysteine through the phenylalanine. Only CDR3 DNA remains: 39 bases, in frame from the first base. The V and J ends are trimmed by 2 bases and 9 bases, leaving 11 bases between them. Donors were healthy HIV-negative adults with no recently reported acute infections or vaccinations. Every donor was a Caucasian adult living in Nashville, Tennessee, USA. CD4+ T cells were enriched by magnetic negative selection; naive cells were then positively selected on CD45RA, and the negative fraction formed the memory subset. After blood collection by leukapheresis, PBMCs were isolated using Ficoll-Histopaque density gradient centrifugation and then cryopreserved in the vapor phase of liquid nitrogen. Analytical flow cytometry was used to check the purity and quantity of each magnetically sorted T cell population. Each sorted fraction had its genomic DNA isolated and then quantified by UV absorbance on a Nanodrop 2000c.

TCR CDR3 regions were amplified from genomic DNA by multiplex PCR using the deep immunoSEQ assay. Extracted genomic DNA from each cell subset was spread evenly across all wells of several immunoSEQ 96-well plates, with each plate serving as a replicate. For sorted subsets, each replicate PCR was loaded with roughly 190 ng genomic DNA, equivalent to about 30,000 T cell genomes. Purified libraries were quantified with a Qubit 3.0 fluorometer, sized on a Bioanalyzer 2100, and re-quantified with the KAPA Library Quantification kit. Every immunoSEQ 96-well plate was sequenced on a separate single-read 150-cycle Illumina NextSeq 550 flow cell. As for the authors' bioinformatics: Because the immunoSEQ output held only junctional sequences and lacked quality scores, the filtering could not match the filtering applied to full-length reads. To assign V/J genes and CDR3, sequences were annotated using PyIR, a Python wrapper for IgBLAST v1.9, with IMGT germline references. Reads were filtered out if the reads had weak V/J assignments (E-value above 1e-6), no CDR3, stop codons, out-of-frame junctions, or ambiguous translated residues. V3J clonotypes were defined as sequences sharing an identical inferred V gene, J gene, and CDR3 amino acid sequence. Percentage overlap between repertoires was computed as shared unique clonotypes divided by the size of the smaller repertoire. RTK rarefaction, the Chao1 estimator, and Recon v2.1 estimates of unobserved clonotypes were used to assess repertoire richness. Generation probabilities for all TCRbeta clonotypes obtained by the gDNA method from a handful of donors were computed using OLGA. TCRdb took over this immuneACCESS table, retaining in-frame rearrangements with V and J assigned. Such tables are incomplete; in checked studies, under half of the missing clones stem from an unresolved V gene, and the remainder is unexplained. V and J calls and clone size are given by that table; D and trimming were obtained from the DNA. In all, the sample holds about 2.4 million clones, and approximately 94% of those were seen once. The ten top clones hold around 0.4% of the sample.

The rearrangement combines TRBV2 with TRBJ2-1; no D gene call is confident. Sample: naive CD4+ T cells from PBMCs. This specimen's cell subset or site label, per the study, means: CD45RA+ positively selected. This receptor was obtained from a man aged 18 to 30 in good health. Some clones in this sample may be carry-over from other donors' samples. The CDR3 protein sequence reads: CASSERSSREQFF. The sequenced DNA: TGTGCCAGCAGTGAACGCAGCTCCCGTGAGCAGTTCTTC.